This TCR beta chain derives from a study of blood T cells in healthy people across ages. The wider study: Per every two T cells, about one barcoded beta molecule was captured by template switching. Overall study results and limits: In older individuals, TCR beta diversity per million T cells was lower, falling roughly linearly with age.

Together with a sample-barcoded 5' primer, a J-beta primer mix was included in a second PCR lasting roughly 6 to 12 cycles. TCRdb processed the 5' RACE reads anew with MiXCR; each CDR3 protein has one entry. Counted here are 600,000 or so distinct CDR3 sequences, around half occurring once; the ten biggest clones make up 20% to 25%. The table lists this clonotype with a count of one. Its antigen is unidentified. This TCR was sampled from a man older than 75 in good health. The sequenced material came from blood.

The CDR3 sequence is CASSPRQGMRETQYF. The CDR3 DNA reads as TGTGCCAGCTCACCGCGACAGGGTATGAGAGAGACCCAGTACTTC. The V and J genes are TRBV18 and TRBJ2-5; TRBD1 matches at 7 bases. J lost 4 bases, V lost 3 bases, and 8 bases had no gene match. The germline gives CDR1 KGHSH, CDR2 LQKENI. CDR3 length: 15 amino acids.